This entry describes one TCR beta chain. The antigen remains unidentified. The data originate from a study of shared clonotypes between healthy human individuals. Study results and limitations: Rarefaction revealed incomplete sorted-subset sequencing despite large depth.

Germline values: CDR1 SEHNR, CDR2 FQNEAQ (reference sequence). The CDR3 length is 16 residues. V shed 5 bases, J shed 4 bases, and the junction held 7 bases outside the gene matches. Measured with immunoSEQ multiplex PCR; TCRdb has only the in-frame clones, and not every one. The sample has over a million clones, 95% to 99% seen once. The clonotype comes from a man aged 25-45 years in good health. Sequencing was carried out using naive CD4+ T cells sorted from blood. Subset of the sample: CD45RA+ positively selected. The gene calls are TRBV7-9 and TRBJ2-1, with TRBD2 matching over 11 bases. Here the CDR3 reads CASSLYRTSGYNEQFF. In DNA, the CDR3 is TGTGCCAGCAGCCTATACCGGACTAGCGGGTACAATGAGCAGTTCTTC.